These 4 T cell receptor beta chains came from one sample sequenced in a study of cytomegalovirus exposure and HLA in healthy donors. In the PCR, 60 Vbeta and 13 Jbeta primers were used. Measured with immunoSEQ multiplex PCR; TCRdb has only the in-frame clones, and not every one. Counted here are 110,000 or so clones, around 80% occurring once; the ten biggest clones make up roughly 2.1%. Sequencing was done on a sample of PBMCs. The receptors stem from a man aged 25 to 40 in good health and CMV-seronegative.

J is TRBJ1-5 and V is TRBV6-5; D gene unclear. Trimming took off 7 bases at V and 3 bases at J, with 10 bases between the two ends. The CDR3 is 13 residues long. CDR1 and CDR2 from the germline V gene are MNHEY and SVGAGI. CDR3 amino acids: CASISSYNQPQHF. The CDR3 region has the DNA TGTGCCAGCATTTCGTCGTACAATCAGCCCCAGCATTTT.

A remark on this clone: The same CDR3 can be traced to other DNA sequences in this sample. Here the CDR3 DNA reads TGTGCCTGGAGTGTGTCTTCCTCTGGAAACACCATATATTTT. Amino acids: CAWSVSSSGNTIYF. The V gene is TRBV30, the J gene TRBJ1-3; D gene ambiguous. The V end was cut by 0 bases, the J end by 0 bases, with 6 bases between. Germline loops: CDR1 GTSNPN, CDR2 SVGIG (reference sequence). This CDR3 region has 14 residues.

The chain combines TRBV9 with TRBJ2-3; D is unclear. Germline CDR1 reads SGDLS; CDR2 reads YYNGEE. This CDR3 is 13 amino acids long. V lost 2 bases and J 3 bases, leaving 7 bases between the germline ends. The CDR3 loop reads CASSVVGTDTQYF. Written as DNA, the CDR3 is TGTGCCAGCAGCGTGGTCGGGACAGATACGCAGTATTTT.

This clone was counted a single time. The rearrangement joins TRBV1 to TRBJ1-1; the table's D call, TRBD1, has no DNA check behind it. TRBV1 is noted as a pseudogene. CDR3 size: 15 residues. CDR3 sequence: CTSSHQSTRGTEAFF. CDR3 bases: TGCACCAGCTCACACCAAAGCACCAGGGGCACTGAAGCTTTCTTT.